This TCR beta chain was captured by sequencing in a study of cytomegalovirus exposure and HLA in healthy donors. Study-wide points: Associated with cytomegalovirus, according to the listing, were around 160 TCR beta chains. For most TCR sequences rarity was the rule, although some public TCRs occurred in many donors. In an earlier analysis, about 87% or about 30%: the productive usage of most TCR beta V segments.

V shed 4 bases and J shed 8 bases, with 8 bases lying between them. Germline loops: CDR1 SGHAT, CDR2 FQNNGV. The CDR3 has 11 amino acids. In the PCR, 60 Vbeta and 13 Jbeta primers were used. Sequenced by immunoSEQ multiplex PCR; TCRdb stores in-frame clones only, minus some. Here the sample spans about 200,000 clones, 75% to 85% being singletons. Concerning this clone: Its antigen remains unidentified.

The sample was PBMCs. This chain uses TRBV11-2 with TRBJ1-2; D not resolved. This TCR derives from a girl aged 5-17 years in good health and CMV-seropositive. CDR3 region: CASSSGVGYTF. CDR3 coding DNA: TGTGCCAGCAGCTCCGGGGTGGGCTACACCTTC.